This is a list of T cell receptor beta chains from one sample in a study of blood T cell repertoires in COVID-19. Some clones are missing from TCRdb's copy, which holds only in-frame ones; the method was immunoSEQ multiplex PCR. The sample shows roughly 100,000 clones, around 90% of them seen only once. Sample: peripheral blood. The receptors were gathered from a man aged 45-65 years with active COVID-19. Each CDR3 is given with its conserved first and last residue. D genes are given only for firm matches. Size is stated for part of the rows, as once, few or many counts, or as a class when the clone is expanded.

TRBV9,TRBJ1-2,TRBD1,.,CASSVPPGQNYGYTF,TGTGCCAGCAGCGTCCCACCGGGACAGAACTATGGCTACACCTTC
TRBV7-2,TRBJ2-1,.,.,CASSSSGAQQFF,TGTGCCAGCAGCTCTTCAGGGGCCCAGCAGTTCTTC
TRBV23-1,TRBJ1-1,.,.,CASSRVRTNTEAFF,TGCGCCAGCAGTCGAGTACGTACGAACACTGAAGCTTTCTTT
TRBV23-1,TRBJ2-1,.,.,CASSQMGIQGAYNEQFF,TGCGCCAGCAGTCAAATGGGGATACAGGGTGCCTACAATGAGCAGTTCTTC
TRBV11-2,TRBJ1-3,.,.,CASSFNGLSGSGNTIYF,TGTGCCAGCAGCTTTAACGGGTTGTCGGGCTCTGGAAACACCATATATTTT
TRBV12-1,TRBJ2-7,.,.,CASSFGTSGGAAEQYF,TGTGCCAGCAGCTTTGGGACTAGCGGGGGGGCGGCCGAGCAGTACTTC
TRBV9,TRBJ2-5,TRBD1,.,CASSDGTGHQETQYF,TGTGCCAGCAGCGACGGGACAGGACACCAAGAGACCCAGTACTTC
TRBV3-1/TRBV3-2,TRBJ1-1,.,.,CASSQGPGRAQAFF,TGTGCCAGCAGCCAAGGGCCAGGGAGGGCCCAAGCTTTCTTT
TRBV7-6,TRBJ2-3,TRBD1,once,CASSLEGGQGTDTQYF,TGTGCCAGCAGCTTAGAGGGGGGACAGGGGACAGATACGCAGTATTTT
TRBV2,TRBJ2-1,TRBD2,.,CASKLAGGLSNEQFF,TGTGCCAGCAAGCTAGCGGGGGGCCTCAGCAATGAGCAGTTCTTC
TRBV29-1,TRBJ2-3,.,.,CSLRRAPGTDTQYF,TGCAGCCTTCGGCGGGCCCCTGGCACAGATACGCAGTATTTT
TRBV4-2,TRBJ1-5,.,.,CASSPGEGNQPQHF,TGTGCCAGCAGCCCGGGGGAGGGAAATCAGCCCCAGCATTTT
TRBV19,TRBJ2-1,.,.,CASSLTRQDNEQFF,TGTGCCAGTAGTCTTACCCGACAGGACAATGAGCAGTTCTTC
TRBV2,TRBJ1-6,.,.,CASRPGHINSPLHF,TGTGCCAGCAGGCCGGGACACATTAATTCACCCCTCCACTTT
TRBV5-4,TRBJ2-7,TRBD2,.,CASSWEGYEQYF,TGTGCCAGCAGCTGGGAGGGGTACGAGCAGTACTTC
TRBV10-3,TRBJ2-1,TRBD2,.,CAISRSGSGGAGNEQFF,TGTGCCATCAGTAGGTCCGGTAGCGGGGGGGCGGGTAATGAGCAGTTCTTC
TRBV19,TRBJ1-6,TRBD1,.,CASSNRGGSPLHF,TGTGCCAGTAGTAACAGGGGAGGTTCACCCCTCCACTTT
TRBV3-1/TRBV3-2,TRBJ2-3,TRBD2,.,CASSQDRLAGDTDTQYF,TGTGCCAGCAGCCAAGACCGACTAGCGGGGGACACAGATACGCAGTATTTT
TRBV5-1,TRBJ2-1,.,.,CASRGSDSYNEQFF,TGCGCCAGCAGGGGCTCCGACTCCTACAATGAGCAGTTCTTC
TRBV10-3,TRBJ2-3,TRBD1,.,CAISQGVRRDTQYF,TGTGCCATCAGCCAGGGGGTGAGGAGAGACACGCAGTATTTT
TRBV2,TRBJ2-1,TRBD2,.,CASTDLLAGTYNEQFF,TGTGCCAGCACGGATCTTCTAGCGGGCACCTACAATGAGCAGTTCTTC
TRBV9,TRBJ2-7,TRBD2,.,CASSVAPGGLYEQYF,TGTGCCAGCAGCGTAGCTCCGGGGGGGTTGTACGAGCAGTACTTC
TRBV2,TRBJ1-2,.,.,CASMMNRDYGYTF,TGTGCCAGCATGATGAACAGAGACTATGGCTACACCTTC
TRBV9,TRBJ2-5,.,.,CASSVGGGLQETQYF,TGTGCCAGCAGCGTAGGTGGAGGCCTCCAAGAGACCCAGTACTTC
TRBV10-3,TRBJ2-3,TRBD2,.,CAMGTSGTDTQYF,TGTGCCATGGGGACTAGCGGCACAGATACGCAGTATTTT